This T cell receptor beta chain was sequenced for a study of cytomegalovirus exposure and HLA in healthy donors. General study findings and limits: In a later analysis, the majority of CMV-associated beta chains seemingly showed HLA restriction. In a later analysis, donors in an Asian-associated ancestry cluster reportedly had fewer N-insertions in productive TCRs than the cohort mean.

CDR1 and CDR2 (germline): MGHDK, SYGVNS. Trimming removed 4 bases from V and 1 base from J, with 7 bases in between. The CDR3 runs to 14 residues. The primer mix had 60 Vbeta and 13 Jbeta primers. The data were produced by immunoSEQ multiplex PCR, yet TCRdb's version contains in-frame clones alone and is incomplete. The sample contains about 180,000 clones, around three quarters of which appear only once. This clone has just a few counts. Antigen specificity is unknown. Sequenced input: PBMCs. The sequence was collected from a woman aged 25 to 39 in good health and CMV-seronegative. V usage is TRBV25-1 and J usage is TRBJ2-2; D gene uncertain. For the CDR3, the DNA is TGTGCCAGCAGTGGGCGACTGAACACCGGGGAGCTGTTTTTT. Encoded protein: CASSGRLNTGELFF.